The rows below give T cell receptor beta chains drawn from one sample of a study of radiation and T cells in renal cell carcinoma. Sequencing was performed with immunoSEQ multiplex PCR; in TCRdb, only in-frame clones are kept and a portion is missing. Among 120,000 or so clones listed, about four fifths were seen once. Source: blood, taken from a patient whose treatment included radiotherapy and nephrectomy. The source is a man aged 50 or older with renal cell carcinoma. Each CDR3 is given with its conserved first and last residue. The D gene is left open where the match is weak. Some rows have no size entry. The others give once, few or many, or a class for an expanded clone.

CDR3 protein	CDR3 DNA	J gene	V gene	D gene	clone size
CASSVVPRSRSYEQYF	TGTGCCAGCAGCGTAGTTCCTAGATCCAGGTCCTACGAGCAGTACTTC	TRBJ2-7	TRBV9	-	-
CSVEQVYDTEAFF	TGCAGCGTCGAACAGGTATATGACACTGAAGCTTTCTTT	TRBJ1-1	TRBV29-1	-	-
CASSLAWERTSLTGELFF	TGTGCCAGCAGCTTGGCTTGGGAAAGGACTAGTCTTACCGGGGAGCTGTTTTTT	TRBJ2-2	TRBV5-4	TRBD2	-
CASSVGLQKFNEKLFF	TGTGCCAGCAGCGTTGGCCTACAGAAATTTAATGAAAAACTGTTTTTT	TRBJ1-4	TRBV9	-	-
CASRYGTGDTEAFF	TGCGCCAGCAGGTATGGGACAGGCGACACTGAAGCTTTCTTT	TRBJ1-1	TRBV5-1	TRBD1	-
CASEGSGRGNTIYF	TGTGCCAGCGAGGGGTCGGGGAGAGGAAACACCATATATTTT	TRBJ1-3	TRBV6-5	-	-
CASSLGSYGEQYF	TGTGCCAGCAGCTTAGGGTCTTACGGAGAGCAGTACTTC	TRBJ2-7	TRBV11-2	-	-
CASSESRVGESEQYF	TGCGCCAGCAGTGAGTCTCGTGTGGGAGAGAGCGAGCAGTACTTC	TRBJ2-7	TRBV10-2	-	-
CASSPRLRDRGGMNTEAFF	TGTGCCAGCAGCCCAAGATTACGGGACAGGGGAGGGATGAACACTGAAGCTTTCTTT	TRBJ1-1	TRBV7-2	TRBD1	-
CASSTKAQGQNEKLFF	TGTGCCAGCTCAACCAAGGCGCAGGGGCAGAATGAAAAACTGTTTTTT	TRBJ1-4	TRBV18	-	-
CASSLAEVNTEAFF	TGTGCCAGCAGCTTAGCGGAAGTGAACACTGAAGCTTTCTTT	TRBJ1-1	TRBV7-9	-	once
CASSLTSGGTYEQYF	TGTGCCAGCAGCTTGACTAGCGGGGGAACCTACGAGCAGTACTTC	TRBJ2-7	TRBV5-4	TRBD2	many
CSVGQTNTEAFF	TGCAGCGTTGGACAGACGAACACTGAAGCTTTCTTT	TRBJ1-1	TRBV29-1	-	-
CSVDPGDSLNYGYTF	TGCAGCGTTGATCCGGGGGACAGTCTTAACTATGGCTACACCTTC	TRBJ1-2	TRBV29-1	TRBD1	-
CASSRTGMSSYNSPLHF	TGTGCCAGCAGCCGGACAGGGATGAGCTCCTATAATTCACCCCTCCACTTT	TRBJ1-6	TRBV7-6	TRBD1	-
CASSYRLAGPQYF	TGTGCCAGCAGTTACAGGCTAGCGGGGCCCCAGTACTTC	TRBJ2-5	TRBV6-5	TRBD2	-
CASSSWGTDTQYF	TGTGCCAGCAGTTCATGGGGCACAGATACGCAGTATTTT	TRBJ2-3	TRBV27	-	-
CASSQHGGQGQETQYF	TGTGCCAGCAGCCAACATGGTGGCCAGGGTCAAGAGACCCAGTACTTC	TRBJ2-5	TRBV7-8	-	-
CASSLLRGYEQYF	TGTGCCAGCAGCTTACTCCGGGGCTACGAGCAGTACTTC	TRBJ2-7	TRBV7-8	-	-
CAWSIRSGLSGANVLTF	TGTGCCTGGAGTATCCGTAGCGGACTCTCTGGGGCCAACGTCCTGACTTTC	TRBJ2-6	TRBV30	-	-
CASSIGARTEAFF	TGTGCCAGCAGTATAGGGGCGAGAACTGAAGCTTTCTTT	TRBJ1-1	TRBV27	-	-
CASSLVAAVWAGESSEQYF	TGTGCCAGCAGCTTAGTGGCGGCGGTATGGGCGGGAGAGTCTTCCGAGCAGTACTTC	TRBJ2-7	TRBV7-9	TRBD2	-
CASSLGNVVYEQYF	TGTGCCAGCAGCTTGGGGAATGTGGTCTACGAGCAGTACTTC	TRBJ2-7	TRBV5-4	-	-
CASSYTSGYGYTF	TGTGCCAGCAGCTATACATCGGGCTATGGCTACACCTTC	TRBJ1-2	TRBV7-9	-	-
CASSYLAGRTDTQYF	TGTGCCAGCAGTTATCTAGCGGGGAGGACAGATACGCAGTATTTT	TRBJ2-3	TRBV6-5	TRBD2	-
CASSAGQEGSNQPQHF	TGTGCCAGCAGCGCCGGACAGGAAGGCAGCAATCAGCCCCAGCATTTT	TRBJ1-5	TRBV2	TRBD1	-
CASSSDRGNEQFF	TGTGCCAGCAGCTCGGACAGGGGAAATGAGCAGTTCTTC	TRBJ2-1	TRBV7-2	TRBD1	-
CASSLFESGRHRNEQFF	TGTGCCAGCAGCTTATTTGAGAGCGGGAGGCATCGGAATGAGCAGTTCTTC	TRBJ2-1	TRBV7-9	TRBD2	-
CASSASLNNEKLFF	TGTGCCAGCAGCGCTTCCTTAAATAATGAAAAACTGTTTTTT	TRBJ1-4	TRBV9	-	once
CASSRSQNTEAFF	TGTGCCAGTAGTAGATCGCAGAACACTGAAGCTTTCTTT	TRBJ1-1	TRBV19	-	once
CASSLAVGQTNSYNEQFF	TGTGCCAGCAGCTTAGCGGTTGGCCAGACAAACTCCTACAATGAGCAGTTCTTC	TRBJ2-1	TRBV7-9	-	once
CAIRGQGASVVTEAFF	TGTGCCATCAGAGGACAGGGGGCAAGCGTAGTAACTGAAGCTTTCTTT	TRBJ1-1	TRBV10-3	TRBD1	few
CATSRDFLAGGPSSYNEQFF	TGTGCCACCAGCAGAGATTTTCTAGCGGGAGGGCCTAGCTCCTACAATGAGCAGTTCTTC	TRBJ2-1	TRBV15	TRBD2	once
CASRGTSGSGEQYF	TGTGCCAGCAGGGGGACTAGCGGGAGTGGAGAGCAGTACTTC	TRBJ2-7	TRBV6-6	TRBD2	once
CASSSFGVF	TGTGCCAGCAGCTCTTTCGGGGTCTTT	TRBJ1-1	TRBV7-9	-	-
CASRVGQGQKEQYF	TGTGCCAGCAGGGTTGGACAGGGGCAAAAGGAGCAGTACTTC	TRBJ2-7	TRBV28	TRBD1	-
CASSRASGTPIPMNTEAFF	TGTGCCAGCAGCCGTGCGTCGGGTACCCCAATACCCATGAACACTGAAGCTTTCTTT	TRBJ1-1	TRBV5-8	-	few
CAANPSDRPRLYF	TGTGCCGCCAACCCCAGTGACAGGCCTCGCCTGTACTTC	TRBJ2-7	TRBV6-1	-	-
CASSPGSLRTDTQYF	TGTGCCAGCTCTCCCGGATCACTGAGAACAGATACGCAGTATTTT	TRBJ2-3	TRBV6-1	-	-
CASSPTSGTFYEQYF	TGTGCCAGCAGCCCCACTAGCGGGACTTTCTACGAGCAGTACTTC	TRBJ2-7	TRBV7-6	TRBD2	few
CSVDIGGAGAFF	TGCAGCGTTGACATTGGGGGGGCTGGGGCTTTCTTT	TRBJ1-1	TRBV29-1	-	-
CASSSVEQFF	TGTGCCAGCTCATCTGTAGAGCAGTTCTTC	TRBJ2-1	TRBV18	-	-
CASSVDGSWGQANNEQFF	TGTGCCAGCAGCGTAGACGGTTCATGGGGACAGGCCAACAATGAGCAGTTCTTC	TRBJ2-1	TRBV9	TRBD1	-
CASSQVIASGGGYEQYF	TGTGCCAGCAGCCAAGTGATCGCTAGCGGGGGAGGCTACGAGCAGTACTTC	TRBJ2-7	TRBV14	TRBD2	-
CASSSRLQGGADTQYF	TGTGCCAGCAGCTCCCGACTCCAGGGTGGTGCAGATACGCAGTATTTT	TRBJ2-3	TRBV7-3	-	-
CASSQEGVSYNEQFF	TGCGCCAGCAGCCAAGAGGGGGTATCCTACAATGAGCAGTTCTTC	TRBJ2-1	TRBV4-1	-	-
CASNTGGGQPQHF	TGTGCCAGCAATACAGGGGGCGGTCAGCCCCAGCATTTT	TRBJ1-5	TRBV27	TRBD1	-
CASRSEYEQYF	TGCGCCAGCAGGTCAGAATACGAGCAGTACTTC	TRBJ2-7	TRBV5-1	-	-
CASSVRALQETQYF	TGTGCCAGCAGTGTTCGAGCCCTTCAAGAGACCCAGTACTTC	TRBJ2-5	TRBV6-1	-	-
CAISESRSSGNTIYF	TGTGCCATCAGTGAGTCGAGGAGCTCTGGAAACACCATATATTTT	TRBJ1-3	TRBV10-3	-	-